This T cell receptor beta chain was profiled in a study of shared clonotypes between healthy human individuals. Sequencing was performed with immunoSEQ multiplex PCR; in TCRdb, only in-frame clones are kept and a portion is missing. This sample yields approximately 500,000 clones, of which nearly 80% are seen a single time; 9.5% to 15% belongs to the top ten. This CDR3 is built from 15 residues. V gave up 5 bases and J gave up 5 bases, with 18 bases separating them. CDR1 is MNHNS and CDR2 is SASEGT in the germline V gene. Material: PBMCs. This chain joins TRBV6-1 and TRBJ1-2; perhaps TRBD1 as D (6 bases). This TCR came from a woman aged 40 to 50 in good health. Some clones in this sample may be carry-over from other donors' samples. CDR3 amino acids: CASSPGQPGRYGYTF. The CDR3 nucleotides are TGTGCCAGCAGTCCCGGACAGCCGGGGAGATATGGCTACACCTTC.